One sample yielded the 6 T cell receptor beta chains listed below, sequenced in a study of blood T cells in healthy people across ages. Sample-barcoded 5' priming and a J-beta primer mix drove a second PCR of roughly 6 to 12 cycles. A single record per CDR3 protein comes from TCRdb applying MiXCR to the 5' RACE reads. The data hold around 820,000 distinct CDR3 sequences, with roughly 25% observed a single time. This same sample was also part of a study on T cells of mothers and their children.

Sequenced input: blood. The receptors here all came from a boy aged 5-17 years in good health.

This chain connects TRBV28 to TRBJ2-5; D uncertain. The J call could be wrong; TRBJ2-1 is a better fit for the DNA end. Germline loops: CDR1 MDHEN, CDR2 SYDVKM. The CDR3 is 15 amino acids. CDR3 nucleotide sequence: TGTGCCAGCATCAACCTGGGCTCCCCAAGCAATGAGCAGTTCTTC. Protein product: CASINLGSPSNEQFF.

This chain links TRBV25-1 with TRBJ2-5; D is perhaps TRBD1 or TRBD2 (7 bases each). The DNA end is more similar to TRBJ2-7, so the J call may be wrong. The CDR3 has 16 amino acids. CDR1 MGHDK and CDR2 SYGVNS come from the germline V gene. The CDR3 sequence: CASSTSGGDPPYEQYF. Here the CDR3 DNA reads TGTGCCAGCAGCACCTCAGGGGGGGACCCCCCCTACGAGCAGTACTTC.

This clonotype was seen only a few times. This sequence joins TRBV4-1 and TRBJ2-1; a possible D gene is TRBD2 (5 bases). The J call may be incorrect, as the DNA end agrees better with TRBJ2-7. This CDR3 is built from 16 residues. CDR1 is MGHRA, CDR2 YSYEKL, per germline. The CDR3 spells CASSQDFVSVIYEQYF. CDR3 in DNA: TGCGCCAGCAGCCAAGATTTTGTTAGCGTCATCTACGAGCAGTACTTC.

This clonotype has only a few counts. CDR3 loop: CASSVVGTGSPYNEQFF. DNA of the CDR3: TGTGCCAGCAGCGTAGTTGGGACAGGGAGCCCCTACAATGAGCAGTTCTTC. The genes are TRBV9 and TRBJ2-1, with 9 bases fitting TRBD1. The CDR3 loop spans 17 amino acids. From germline, CDR1 is SGDLS and CDR2 YYNGEE. The V gene end was trimmed by 0 bases and the J gene end by 2 bases; junction bases not matched to a gene: 6.

Regarding this clonotype: This CDR3 fails to terminate in the conserved phenylalanine or tryptophan, so it likely reflects a read error. This sequence joins TRBV5-1 and TRBJ2-3; D is undetermined. Trimming pared 6 bases from V and 0 bases from J, leaving 5 bases between. CDR1 is SGHRS, CDR2 YFSETQ, per germline. The CDR3 length is 12 residues. As DNA, the CDR3 is TGCGCCAGCATGGCTAGCACAGATACGCAGTATTCT. Translating gives CASMASTDTQYS.

The genes are TRBV29-1 and TRBJ2-2; no clear D gene. CDR3 length equals 11 residues. Between the trimmed V and J ends, which lost 2 bases and 6 bases, there was a span of 4 bases. CDR1 SQVTM and CDR2 ANQGSEA come from the germline V gene. The CDR3 DNA sequence: TGCAGCGTTGAAATGCCCGGGGAGCTGTTTTTT. Translation: CSVEMPGELFF.